The clone carrying this TCR beta chain was counted only a few times. The CDR3 is 15 residues long. Losses at the gene ends were 0 bases for V and 5 bases for J; bases not matched to a gene: 6. Per germline, CDR1 SGHRS and CDR2 YFSETQ. Authors' processing steps: Counts of nucleated cells, estimated from reference gene primer amplification, were obtained. The repertoire was sequenced with immunoSEQ multiplex PCR; TCRdb's copy has only in-frame clones and lacks some. V and J calls and clone size are those listed in that table; D and trimming were worked out from the DNA. The data show 150,000 to 200,000 clones, about nine tenths seen once. The sample comes from a study of blood T cell repertoires in COVID-19. Study in general: The samples span acute and convalescent COVID-19 from the United States, Italy and Spain. T cells, B-cell-depleted T cells, or PBMCs provided the cDNA or gDNA that served as material.

The genes are TRBV5-1 and TRBJ2-7; 9 bases agree with TRBD2. The clonotype was recovered from a man aged 18-30 years who had recovered from COVID-19. The source material was peripheral blood. The CDR3 region has the DNA TGCGCCAGCAGCTTGGCCAGCGGGAGGCCCCACGAGCAGTACTTC. Translation: CASSLASGRPHEQYF.